This T cell receptor (beta chain) was profiled in a study of blood T cells in healthy people across ages. Then a second PCR, running roughly 6 to 11 cycles, was carried out with a sample-barcoded 5' primer and a J-beta primer mix. TCRdb re-derived calls from the 5' RACE reads in MiXCR, one entry per CDR3 protein. The sample lists some 1.6 million distinct CDR3 sequences, roughly 32% seen once, with about 11% in the top ten. CDR1 is SGHTA and CDR2 is FQGNSA in the germline V gene. This CDR3 contains 13 residues. Trimming cost V 3 bases and J 1 base, with 7 bases left between them. In its sample, this clonotype was seen many times.

The V call is TRBV7-2, the J call TRBJ2-7, with D tentatively TRBD2 (5 bases). This clonotype was obtained from a woman in her thirties in good health. Sequencing was done on a sample of blood. The CDR3 DNA is TGTGCCAGCAGCTTGACTAAATCCTACGAGCAGTACTTC. This codes for CASSLTKSYEQYF.